This T cell receptor beta chain came from a study of cytomegalovirus exposure and HLA in healthy donors. Study outcomes and limitations: Later analysis demonstrated an association between a missense DCLRE1C variant and TCR beta V- and J-gene trimming. Confirmation in vitro established that a few CMV-associated chains were specific for CMV antigens. The authors enumerated 180 or so TCR beta chains as linked to cytomegalovirus.

Worth noting for this clone: The target antigen is unknown.

CDR1 and CDR2 from the germline V gene are SGDLS and YYNGEE. Trimming left V 1 base short and J 2 bases short, with 10 bases between. This CDR3 contains 15 residues. PCR amplification relied on 60 Vbeta primers (plus 13 Jbeta primers). Only in-frame clones appear in the TCRdb table, and some are missing; sequencing was by immunoSEQ multiplex PCR. Seen here are under 200,000 clones, roughly 85% observed once, and the top ten hold roughly 2.5%. The sequenced material came from PBMCs. The rearrangement joins TRBV9 to TRBJ2-1, with D perhaps matching TRBD2 (6 bases). The sequence came from a man aged 25-45 years in good health and CMV-seropositive. The CDR3 reads CASSVLSGTYNEQFF. The CDR3 nucleotides read TGTGCCAGCAGCGTACTTAGCGGAACCTACAATGAGCAGTTCTTC.